This T cell receptor beta chain originates from a study of CD8 T cells in ankylosing spondylitis (dated by TCRdb to the late 2010s). About the study as a whole: T cell receptor beta repertoires were profiled in healthy donors and ankylosing spondylitis patients so that disease-linked TCR variants could be found. The full study cohort comprised around 23 ankylosing spondylitis patients and about 110 healthy donors. Peripheral blood samples were taken, and synovial fluid was additionally collected from ankylosing spondylitis patients.

From the cysteine through the phenylalanine, the CDR3 covers 13 amino acids. The DNA shown is the 39-base CDR3, in frame from base 1. CDR1 and CDR2 are drawn from the germline V gene: SGHTA, FQGNSA. The V end loses 0 bases and the J end loses 10 bases, and a stretch of 10 bases separates them. Turning to this clonotype: What antigen it recognizes has not been identified. Base qualities are not provided; no much larger clone lies one nucleotide away.

The instrument was an Illumina HiSeq 2500. Quantitative 5'-RACE with molecular barcodes was the method used to prepare the TCR beta libraries. On the study's bioinformatics: A new computational method, built on a probabilistic model of VDJ rearrangement, was used to identify disease-linked TCR variants. TCRdb handled the public reads itself, with Q25 trimming in fastp and clone calling in MiXCR, and kept productive beta chains. Each record represents a unique CDR3 protein, reported with the most common genes and DNA among its rows. The V and J calls come from TCRdb's annotation, not from the publication. In this sample the table shows 250,000 or so distinct CDR3 sequences, over 15% of which occur a single time. The leading ten clones occupy roughly 34% of the sample. Study-level results and caveats: Some TCR beta motif variants had previously been reported in synovial fluid and blood of reactive arthritis patients, which suggested common disease-initiation mechanisms. A CD8+ phenotype was shown by the disease-linked clones, which were found at relatively low frequencies in peripheral blood. The disease-linked clones were reported as significantly enriched in matched synovial fluid samples from ankylosing spondylitis patients. A TCR beta motif of about 8 highly homologous amino acid variants appeared characteristic of blood from ankylosing spondylitis patients.

The sequencing input was blood, either unsorted or a sorted T cell fraction (not recorded which). The chain couples TRBV7-2 to TRBJ2-4; no D segment can be confidently identified. This clonotype was obtained from a male donor with ankylosing spondylitis or in good health (not recorded which). The DNA sequence is as follows: TGTGCCAGCAGCTTAGCCCAAGAGATGATTCAGTACTTC. It specifies CASSLAQEMIQYF.